This T cell receptor beta chain appears in the sequencing data of a study of spatial heterogeneity in lung cancer. On the study more broadly: Raw reads contained each unique TCR and UMI combination more than ten times on average. Overall study results and limits: There were more appearances of ubiquitous expanded tumor TCRs in blood at resection than at follow-up.

This clonotype was recorded at least ten times. Its antigen is currently unknown. One entry per CDR3 protein, called by TCRdb with MiXCR from the 5' RACE reads. The table shows 2,200 or so distinct CDR3 sequences, with roughly 17% occurring only once. The CDR3 is 15 residues long. The V and J ends lost 2 bases and 3 bases respectively, with 8 bases between them. CDR1 is MDHEN, CDR2 SYDVKM, per germline. Time point reported: sample taken at primary tumor resection. Unsorted tumor, nontumor lung tissue or cryopreserved PBMC supplied the whole RNA. This chain joins TRBV28 and TRBJ2-6, with D perhaps being TRBD1 or TRBD2 (5 bases each). The sample was PBMCs, taken at surgery. The TCR originated in a male donor with early-stage non-small cell lung cancer. Written as DNA, the CDR3 is TGTGCCAGCAGTTTAAGGGGAGATGGGGCCAACGTCCTGACTTTC. Encoded protein: CASSLRGDGANVLTF.